One sample yielded the 9 T cell receptor beta chains listed below, sequenced in a study of shared clonotypes between healthy human individuals. Profiling relied on immunoSEQ multiplex PCR, and the TCRdb table lists in-frame clones only, not all of them. The sample includes some 2,100,000 clones, nearly 97% of them seen just once. The sample was naive CD4+ T cells sorted from blood. Stated subset: CD45RA+ positively selected. These receptors were obtained from a man between 18 and 35 years old in good health.

The rearrangement uses TRBV7-9 and TRBJ2-7; 15 positions match TRBD2. The CDR3 is made up of 17 amino acids. Germline loops: CDR1 SEHNR, CDR2 FQNEAQ (reference sequence). J was trimmed by 4 bases and V by 5 bases; bases with no gene match: 9. CDR3 DNA sequence: TGTGCCAGCAGCGGGACTAGCGGGAGGCTAAGGTATTACGAGCAGTACTTC. It translates to CASSGTSGRLRYYEQYF.

Concerning this clone: Other DNA sequences in this sample translate to the same CDR3. The V gene is TRBV10-2, the J gene TRBJ2-7; 10 nucleotides align to TRBD1. The CDR3 is made up of 15 amino acids. Germline CDR1 reads WSHSY; CDR2 reads SAAADI. The trim removed 3 bases at V and 3 bases at J, leaving 5 bases unmatched. As DNA, the CDR3 is TGCGCCAGCAGTGATAGGGACAGGGGTCTCTACGAGCAGTACTTC. This codes for CASSDRDRGLYEQYF.

This clone was seen just once. The chain recombines TRBV27 with TRBJ1-6; 7 nucleotides agree with TRBD1. Germline CDR1 and CDR2: MNHEY and SMNVEV (reference sequence). CDR3 length equals 17 residues. V trimming: 4 bases; J trimming: 5 bases; junction bases outside the gene matches: 11. The CDR3 region has the DNA TGTGCCAGCAGTTCTCCTTCCAGACAGGGAAATAATTCACCCCTCCACTTT. It specifies CASSSPSRQGNNSPLHF.

This sequence joins TRBV7-3 and TRBJ2-1, with D perhaps matching TRBD2 (6 bases). Deletions cut 5 bases from V and 10 bases from J, with 12 bases between. The CDR3 length is 12 residues. The V gene's germline CDR1 is SGHTA and CDR2 FQGTGA. The CDR3 loop reads CASSHPGGEQFF. The CDR3 DNA sequence: TGTGCCAGCAGCCACCCAGGAGGGGAGCAGTTCTTC.

This chain links TRBV9 with TRBJ2-1; 15 bases line up with TRBD2. The V gene's germline CDR1 is SGDLS and CDR2 YYNGEE. The CDR3 is 20 amino acids. J was trimmed by 0 bases and V by 4 bases; bases with no gene match: 11. CDR3 sequence (DNA): TGTGCCAGCAGCCCAACGGAGGGGACTAGCGGGAGGAGCTCCTACAATGAGCAGTTCTTC. Its translation: CASSPTEGTSGRSSYNEQFF.

The chain recombines TRBV9 with TRBJ1-5, with D possibly being TRBD1 (5 bases). V lost 4 bases to trimming and J lost 4 bases, with 12 bases between them. The length of the CDR3 is 14 residues. The germline V gene encodes CDR1 SGDLS and CDR2 YYNGEE. The CDR3 bases are TGTGCCAGCAGCCCAGGGAGGGCTAATCAGCCCCAGCATTTT. Residues: CASSPGRANQPQHF.

The rearrangement links TRBV28 to TRBJ2-2, with 12 bases identical to TRBD1. CDR3 size: 15 residues. V was clipped by 6 bases and J by 3 bases; unmatched bases: 2. Germline CDR1 and CDR2: MDHEN and SYDVKM. CDR3 sequence: CASRGQGAYTGELFF. CDR3 bases: TGTGCCAGCAGGGGACAGGGGGCTTACACCGGGGAGCTGTTTTTT.

The V call is TRBV7-9, the J call TRBJ2-7; the D gene is possibly TRBD1 (7 bases). Germline-derived CDR1 and CDR2 are SEHNR and FQNEAQ (reference sequence). The CDR3 is 16 amino acids. V was cut by 5 bases and J by 0 bases, with 17 bases left in between. CDR3 sequence: CASSTMTGRSSYEQYF. The CDR3 DNA reads as TGTGCCAGCAGCACCATGACAGGGAGGTCCTCCTACGAGCAGTACTTC.

This rearrangement joins TRBV30 to TRBJ2-1; 12 positions match TRBD2. CDR1 and CDR2 from the germline V gene are GTSNPN and SVGIG (reference sequence). With V trimmed by 4 bases and J by 7 bases, 5 bases remained unmatched. There are 14 residues in the CDR3. The CDR3 reads CAWIRLAGGNEQFF. The CDR3 region has the DNA TGTGCCTGGATTAGGCTAGCGGGGGGGAATGAGCAGTTCTTC.